The 26 T cell receptor beta chains listed next were all sequenced from one sample in a study of T cells in Graves' hyperthyroidism and ophthalmopathy. It was RNA transcripts that yielded the amplified TCR beta CDR3 regions. A first-round RT-PCR of the TCR CDR3 used the HTBI primer set. TCRdb called the multiplex PCR reads again in MiXCR, with one record for every CDR3 protein. The sample has approximately 640,000 distinct CDR3 sequences; 45% are singletons. The specimen sequenced was peripheral blood or thyroid tissue (not recorded which). Receptor source: an adult man with Graves' disease, either hyperthyroidism or ophthalmopathy (not recorded which).

This clonotype has a handful of counts. The chain joins TRBV7-9 to TRBJ1-1; 8 nucleotides agree with TRBD1. The CDR3 loop spans 16 amino acids. In germline, CDR1 is SEHNR, CDR2 FQNEAQ (reference sequence). J lost 5 bases, V lost 5 bases, and 13 bases had no gene match. The CDR3 DNA is TGTGCCAGCAGCCGGGGGACAGGAACGAAGGGGACTGAAGCTTTCTTT. Its protein product is CASSRGTGTKGTEAFF.

Of note for this clonotype: A read error may be the cause here, since a much bigger clone is one base away. The V gene is TRBV14, the J gene TRBJ2-7; tentatively, D is TRBD1 (5 bases). The CDR3 has 14 amino acids. The V gene's germline CDR1 is SGHDN and CDR2 FVKESK. V lost 0 bases to trimming and J lost 2 bases, with 8 bases between them. Written as DNA, the CDR3 is TGTGCCAGCAGCCAAGATGGGGCGGCCTACGAGCAGTACTTC. Translating it yields CASSQDGAAYEQYF.

V usage is TRBV5-1 and J usage is TRBJ2-7; 9 bases align to TRBD2. From germline, CDR1 is SGHRS and CDR2 YFSETQ. The CDR3 is 16 amino acids. Germline trimming cut 6 bases from V and 0 bases from J; bases unmatched to any gene: 10. Written as DNA, the CDR3 is TGCGCCAGCAATCCGGAGGGTAGCGGGAGCTCCTACGAGCAGTACTTC. Its translation is CASNPEGSGSSYEQYF.

This clonotype has just a few counts. DNA for the CDR3: TGTGCCAGCAGGGGACAGGGCTTGAAGACCCAGTACTTC. Translating it yields CASRGQGLKTQYF. This chain connects TRBV25-1 to TRBJ2-5, with 9 bases identical to TRBD1. The V gene's germline CDR1 is MGHDK and CDR2 SYGVNS. The CDR3 has 13 amino acids. V was pared by 6 bases and J by 6 bases, with 5 bases of the junction left unmatched.

V is TRBV7-3 and J is TRBJ1-2; possibly TRBD1 for D (6 bases). Looked up from germline, CDR1 is SGHTA and CDR2 is FQGTGA. This CDR3 region has 15 residues. V was shortened by 5 bases and J by 3 bases, with 16 bases between the two germline ends. Written as DNA, the CDR3 is TGTGCCAGCAGCCGCAACGTAGGGGGGGACTATGGCTACACCTTC. This gives the protein CASSRNVGGDYGYTF.

This clonotype was detected many times. The chain has TRBV7-8 and TRBJ2-7; the match to TRBD2 covers 8 bases. The CDR3 spans 16 residues. Germline V lookup: CDR1 SGHVS, CDR2 FQNEAQ. V lost 1 base to trimming and J lost 3 bases; unmatched junction nucleotides: 8. In DNA, the CDR3 is TGTGCCAGCAGCTTAGTAGCGCGGGAGGTCCTCTACGAGCAGTACTTC. This sequence encodes CASSLVAREVLYEQYF.

This clonotype occurred many times. V usage is TRBV10-2 and J usage is TRBJ2-7; D possibly corresponds to TRBD1 (6 bases). CDR1 and CDR2 (germline): WSHSY, SAAADI. The CDR3 is 14 amino acids. The ends were cut back, 3 bases at V and 0 bases at J, with 9 bases in the middle. CDR3 DNA sequence: TGCGCCAGCAGTGATGGACAGAGCTCCTACGAGCAGTACTTC. The encoded protein is CASSDGQSSYEQYF.

This clonotype was detected only a few times. The rearrangement joins TRBV7-9 to TRBJ1-5; 7 bases match TRBD1. From germline, CDR1 is SEHNR and CDR2 FQNEAQ (reference sequence). CDR3 length: 15 residues. Germline trimming cut 0 bases from V and 5 bases from J; bases unmatched to any gene: 4. The CDR3 is CASSLADRADQPQHF. The DNA of the CDR3 is TGTGCCAGCAGCTTAGCAGACAGGGCCGATCAGCCCCAGCATTTT.

The rearrangement joins TRBV10-3 to TRBJ1-1; unclear D gene. Germline V gene sequence: CDR1 ENHRY, CDR2 SYGVKD. Trimming shortened V by 3 bases and J by 9 bases, and 17 bases separated the two germline ends. This CDR3 contains 14 residues. DNA of the CDR3: TGTGCCATCAGTGATTACAGAGGACCGCCAAAAGCTTTCTTT. It is translated as CAISDYRGPPKAFF.

This clonotype was detected once. It may be a read error: a sequence one base away is much more abundant. The chain carries TRBV11-2 and TRBJ2-7; D call uncertain. The CDR3 totals 15 residues. From germline, CDR1 is SGHAT and CDR2 FQNNGV. CDR3 sequence: CASSLDHYSSFEQYF. The CDR3 nucleotides read TGTGCCAGCAGCTTAGATCACTACTCTTCCTTCGAGCAGTACTTC.

This clonotype was observed many times. The chain joins TRBV5-4 to TRBJ2-7, with TRBD1 matching over 7 bases. This CDR3 is built from 13 residues. The germline CDR1 and CDR2 sequences are SGHNT and YYREEE (reference sequence). J was trimmed by 5 bases and V by 4 bases; bases with no gene match: 6. This CDR3 reads CASSRIDRDEQYF. The CDR3 bases are TGTGCCAGCAGCCGTATCGACAGGGACGAGCAGTACTTC.

This clonotype was recorded many times. One end of the junction varies from germline; a read error may be responsible. The chain combines TRBV7-9 with TRBJ1-2, with D hard to call. The CDR3 sequence is 14 residues long. Germline values: CDR1 SEHNR, CDR2 FQNEAQ (reference sequence). Here the CDR3 DNA reads TGTGCCAGCAGCTTAACGGATCCTAATTATGGCTACACCTTC. Its protein product is CASSLTDPNYGYTF.

This clonotype has a handful of counts. The V call is TRBV7-2, the J call TRBJ1-1; D gene uncertain. The CDR3 contains 12 residues. Germline CDR1 is SGHTA and CDR2 is FQGNSA. With 5 bases removed from V and 9 bases from J, the gap between germline ends came to 13 bases. The CDR3 DNA is TGTGCCAGCAGCCTTGACCGACTGAAAGCTTTCTTT. Protein: CASSLDRLKAFF. Supplemented by reference TRBV7-2 and TRBJ1-1, the full variable domain reads GAGVSQSPSNKVTEKGKDVELRCDPISGHTALYWYRQSLGQGLEFLIYFQGNSAPDKSGLPSDRFSAERTGGSVSTLTIQRTQQEDSAVYLCASSLDRLKAFFGQGTRLTVV.

As regards this clonotype: This may be a read error, as it is one base from a much larger clone. This chain links TRBV29-1 with TRBJ1-2, with D unresolved. The CDR3 runs 14 residues. The V gene's germline CDR1 is SQVTM and CDR2 ANQGSEA. The CDR3 sequence is CSAEGLEFNYGYTF. For the CDR3, the DNA is TGCAGCGCTGAAGGCTTAGAATTTAACTATGGCTACACCTTC.

The chain links TRBV7-8 to TRBJ1-1; unclear D gene. V lost 5 bases to trimming and J lost 5 bases, with 15 bases between them. The germline V gene has CDR1 SGHVS and CDR2 FQNEAQ. The CDR3 covers 14 residues. CDR3: CASSGRPGGTEAFF. In DNA, the CDR3 is TGTGCCAGCAGCGGACGGCCGGGCGGGACTGAAGCTTTCTTT.

The chain combines TRBV29-1 with TRBJ2-1; the match to TRBD2 covers 13 bases. After removal of 6 bases from V and 9 bases from J, the junction contained 23 bases not matched to a gene. The length of the CDR3 is 19 residues. Germline V gene data show CDR1 as SQVTM and CDR2 as ANQGSEA. The CDR3 sequence is CSVRSLGTSGIFGAGEQFF. For the CDR3, the DNA is TGCAGCGTCCGTTCGCTAGGGACTAGCGGGATATTCGGGGCTGGTGAGCAGTTCTTC.

The chain combines TRBV5-1 with TRBJ2-5; 11 bases line up with TRBD2. This CDR3 has 15 residues. Germline lookup yields CDR1 SGHRS and CDR2 YFSETQ. With 6 bases clipped from V and 3 bases from J, the junction kept 7 bases outside the gene matches. This chain's CDR3 is CASTFSGGAEETQYF. CDR3 coding DNA: TGCGCCAGCACCTTTAGCGGGGGGGCCGAAGAGACCCAGTACTTC.

Here the CDR3 reads CSVEGTGGNTIYF. The CDR3 DNA reads TGCAGCGTTGAAGGGACAGGGGGAAACACCATATATTTT. The chain is built from TRBV29-1 and TRBJ1-3, with 8 bases matching TRBD1. The V and J ends lost 1 base and 4 bases, in that order; junction bases with no gene match: 0. Germline assignment: CDR1 SQVTM and CDR2 ANQGSEA. This CDR3 comprises 13 residues.

This clonotype was seen a few times. The chain links TRBV20-1 to TRBJ1-2, with D hard to call. The CDR3 consists of 13 residues. Trimming left V 0 bases short and J 5 bases short, with 10 bases between. The germline V gene has CDR1 DFQATT and CDR2 SNEGSKA (reference sequence). CDR3 nucleotide sequence: TGCAGTGCTAGAGATAGGCCGGGGTATGGCTACACCTTC. Translating gives CSARDRPGYGYTF.

In its sample, this clonotype was seen a few times. The chain couples TRBV5-4 to TRBJ1-5; the match to TRBD1 covers 8 bases. The CDR3 runs 16 residues. Trimming at V came to 4 bases and at J to 3 bases, leaving 9 bases not matched to a gene. Germline V gene lookup returns CDR1 SGHNT and CDR2 YYREEE (reference sequence). The CDR3 loop is CASSQVSGGSNQPQHF. The CDR3 DNA is TGTGCCAGCAGCCAAGTTTCAGGGGGCTCCAATCAGCCCCAGCATTTT.

The gene calls are TRBV2 and TRBJ1-5; maybe TRBD1 (6 bases). This CDR3 contains 13 residues. V was clipped by 7 bases and J by 3 bases, with 10 bases between them. CDR1 is SNHLY and CDR2 is FYNNEI in the germline V gene. The CDR3 nucleotides read TGTGCCAGCATTGGGACACTCAATCAGCCCCAGCATTTT. It codes for CASIGTLNQPQHF.

The table lists this clonotype with a few counts. The rearrangement links TRBV19 to TRBJ1-5, with 8 positions matching TRBD1. CDR1 LNHDA and CDR2 SQIVND come from the germline V gene (reference sequence). This CDR3 is built from 14 residues. V was pared by 9 bases and J by 4 bases, with 8 bases of the junction left unmatched. For the CDR3, the DNA is TGTGCCAGCACAAAGGGACAGGCGAATCAGCCCCAGCATTTT. Translating it yields CASTKGQANQPQHF.

The chain carries TRBV7-9 and TRBJ1-2; TRBD1 aligns across 8 bases. V gave up 5 bases and J gave up 3 bases; unmatched junction bases: 2. Germline CDR1 is SEHNR and CDR2 is FQNEAQ (reference sequence). This CDR3 comprises 13 residues. Here the CDR3 DNA reads TGTGCCAGCAGCAAGACAGGGGACTATGGCTACACCTTC. As protein: CASSKTGDYGYTF. The full variable domain, rest sourced from reference TRBV7-9 and TRBJ1-2, is DTGVSQNPRHKITKRGQNVTFRCDPISEHNRLYWYRQTLGQGPEFLTYFQNEAQLEKSRLLSDRFSAERPKGSFSTLEIQRTEQGDSAMYLCASSKTGDYGYTFGSGTRLTVV.

This chain uses TRBV7-9 with TRBJ1-3; TRBD1 agrees at 7 bases. V was pared by 4 bases and J by 3 bases, with 6 bases of the junction left unmatched. This CDR3 region has 15 residues. Looked up from germline, CDR1 is SEHNR and CDR2 is FQNEAQ (reference sequence). The CDR3 nucleotides read TGTGCCAGCAGCTCACGACAGGGCCTTGGAAACACCATATATTTT. This translates into CASSSRQGLGNTIYF.

This chain connects TRBV5-1 to TRBJ1-1; D may be TRBD1 (5 bases). Per the germline V gene, CDR1 is SGHRS and CDR2 is YFSETQ. This CDR3 has 12 residues. Deletions cut 6 bases from V and 8 bases from J, with 14 bases between. Here the CDR3 DNA reads TGCGCCAGCACGGCCAGGGACCGCGAAGCTTTCTTT. This encodes CASTARDREAFF.

V gene TRBV2 combines with J gene TRBJ2-5; D is unclear. The germline V gene encodes CDR1 SNHLY and CDR2 FYNNEI. Trimming stripped 7 bases from V and 5 bases from J, with 14 bases between. The CDR3 totals 13 residues. The CDR3 is CASNPQTRETQYF. CDR3 bases: TGTGCCAGCAACCCCCAGACAAGGGAGACCCAGTACTTC.